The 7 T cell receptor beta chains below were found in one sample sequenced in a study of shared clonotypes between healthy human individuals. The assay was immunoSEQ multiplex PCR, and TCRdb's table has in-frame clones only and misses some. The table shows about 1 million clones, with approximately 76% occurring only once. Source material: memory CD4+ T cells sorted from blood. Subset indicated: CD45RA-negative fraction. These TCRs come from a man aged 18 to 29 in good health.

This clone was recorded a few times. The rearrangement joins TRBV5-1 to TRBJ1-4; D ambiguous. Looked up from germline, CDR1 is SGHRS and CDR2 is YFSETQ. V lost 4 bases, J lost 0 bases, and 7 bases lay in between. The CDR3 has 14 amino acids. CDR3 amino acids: CASSATSTNEKLFF. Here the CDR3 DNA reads TGCGCCAGCAGCGCAACTTCAACTAATGAAAAACTGTTTTTT.

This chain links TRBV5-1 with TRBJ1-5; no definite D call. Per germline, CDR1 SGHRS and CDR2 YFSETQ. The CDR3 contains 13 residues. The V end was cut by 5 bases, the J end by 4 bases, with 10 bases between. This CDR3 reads CASSISENQPQHF. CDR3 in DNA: TGCGCCAGCAGTATATCAGAAAATCAGCCCCAGCATTTT.

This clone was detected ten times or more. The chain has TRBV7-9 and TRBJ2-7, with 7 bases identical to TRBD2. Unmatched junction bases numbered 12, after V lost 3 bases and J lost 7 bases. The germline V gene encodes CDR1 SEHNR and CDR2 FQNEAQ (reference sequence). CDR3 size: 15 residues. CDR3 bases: TGTGCCAGCAGCTTTCCTAGCGGCCCGGCGGGGGAGCAGTACTTC. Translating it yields CASSFPSGPAGEQYF.

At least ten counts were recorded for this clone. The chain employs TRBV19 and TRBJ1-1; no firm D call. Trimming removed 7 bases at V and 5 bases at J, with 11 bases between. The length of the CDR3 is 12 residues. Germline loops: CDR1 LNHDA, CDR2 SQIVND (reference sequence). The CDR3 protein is CASTYSRTEAFF. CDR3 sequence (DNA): TGTGCCAGTACCTACTCTCGGACTGAAGCTTTCTTT.

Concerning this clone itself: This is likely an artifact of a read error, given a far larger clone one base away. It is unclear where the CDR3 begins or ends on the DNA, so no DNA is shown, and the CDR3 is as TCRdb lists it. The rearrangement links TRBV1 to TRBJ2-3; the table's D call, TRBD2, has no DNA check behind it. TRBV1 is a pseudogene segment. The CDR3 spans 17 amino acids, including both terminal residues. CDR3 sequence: CTSSQDVVAGGTNTQYF.

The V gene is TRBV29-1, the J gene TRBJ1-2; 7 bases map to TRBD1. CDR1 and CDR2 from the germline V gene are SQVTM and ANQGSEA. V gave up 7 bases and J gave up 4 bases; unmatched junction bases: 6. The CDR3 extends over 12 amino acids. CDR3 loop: CSGGGTAYGYTF. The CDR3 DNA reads TGCAGCGGGGGCGGGACAGCCTATGGCTACACCTTC.

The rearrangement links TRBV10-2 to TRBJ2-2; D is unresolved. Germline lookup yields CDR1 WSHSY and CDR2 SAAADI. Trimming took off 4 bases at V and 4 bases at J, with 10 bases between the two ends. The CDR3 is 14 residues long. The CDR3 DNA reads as TGCGCCAGCAGTGCCAATCCACCCACCGGGGAGCTGTTTTTT. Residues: CASSANPPTGELFF.